One and the same sample provided the 7 T cell receptor beta chains below, sequenced in a study of blood T cell repertoires in COVID-19. Sequencing was performed with immunoSEQ multiplex PCR; in TCRdb, only in-frame clones are kept and a portion is missing. Here the sample spans about 140,000 clones, around 83% being singletons. Sequencing used peripheral blood. The receptors here all came from a human donor in a cohort sampled during active COVID-19.

The CDR3: CASSEARFSGANVLTF. The CDR3 DNA follows: TGTGCCAGCAGTGAAGCACGGTTCTCTGGGGCCAACGTCCTGACTTTC. The J gene is TRBJ2-6, the V gene TRBV2; D call uncertain. The CDR3 contains 16 residues. CDR1 SNHLY and CDR2 FYNNEI come from the germline V gene. Trimming removed 0 bases at V and 0 bases at J, with 6 bases between.

In its sample, this clone was seen a few times. This chain joins TRBV28 and TRBJ1-1; 11 bases line up with TRBD1. The CDR3 has 12 residues. Germline CDR1 is MDHEN and CDR2 is SYDVKM. V lost 5 bases and J lost 10; bases outside the gene matches: 3. As DNA, the CDR3 is TGTGCCAGCAGTCCGGGACAGGGGGTAGCTTTCTTT. It codes for CASSPGQGVAFF.

The chain carries TRBV3-1 (or the pseudogene TRBV3-2) and TRBJ2-1; 10 bases fit TRBD1. The CDR3 spans 14 residues. V trimming: 5 bases; J trimming: 10 bases; junction bases outside the gene matches: 8. Germline loops: CDR1 LGHDT, CDR2 YNNKEL (reference sequence). CDR3 residues: CASSSTGTGDEQFF. The CDR3 DNA follows: TGTGCCAGCAGCTCAACCGGGACAGGGGACGAGCAGTTCTTC.

V and J are TRBV7-9 and TRBJ2-1; D gene unclear. The CDR3 has 12 amino acids. Germline-derived CDR1 and CDR2 are SEHNR and FQNEAQ (reference sequence). V shed 5 bases and J shed 7 bases, with 9 bases lying between them. CDR3 DNA: TGTGCCAGCAGCCCGTCCCTTAATGAGCAGTTCTTC. It encodes CASSPSLNEQFF. The full variable domain, rest sourced from reference TRBV7-9 and TRBJ2-1, is DTGVSQNPRHKITKRGQNVTFRCDPISEHNRLYWYRQTLGQGPEFLTYFQNEAQLEKSRLLSDRFSAERPKGSFSTLEIQRTEQGDSAMYLCASSPSLNEQFFGPGTRLTVL.

This rearrangement joins TRBV6-1 to TRBJ2-7, with D possibly matching TRBD1 (7 bases). This CDR3 region has 14 residues. Trimming removed 0 bases from V and 3 bases from J, with 9 bases in between. Germline values: CDR1 MNHNS, CDR2 SASEGT. CDR3 nucleotide sequence: TGTGCCAGCAGTGAAGCGCGGGACAGCTACGAGCAGTACTTC. This gives the protein CASSEARDSYEQYF.

V usage is TRBV4-3 and J usage is TRBJ1-2; no firm D call. Germline-derived CDR1 and CDR2 are LGHNA and YSLEER. V was clipped by 1 base and J by 3 bases, with 12 bases between them. The CDR3 has 15 residues. CDR3 sequence reads: CASSQGNQEYYGYTF. The DNA for the CDR3 is TGCGCCAGCAGCCAAGGGAATCAGGAATACTATGGCTACACCTTC.

The chain is built from TRBV19 and TRBJ1-2, with 8 bases aligning to TRBD1. Trimming cost V 7 bases and J 4 bases; bases outside gene matches: 8. Germline CDR1 and CDR2: LNHDA and SQIVND (reference sequence). This CDR3 has 14 amino acids. CDR3 residues: CASIASGTGYGYTF. DNA for the CDR3: TGTGCCAGTATCGCCTCTGGGACAGGCTATGGCTACACCTTC.